The 23 T cell receptor beta chains listed next were all sequenced from one sample in a study of control samples from healthy donors and cancer patients. TCRdb's table, derived via immunoSEQ multiplex PCR, lists solely in-frame clones and lacks some. The table includes approximately 87,000 clones, 93% detected once. The specimen was PBMCs. These receptors were taken from a woman aged 35 to 49 with lung cancer.

This clone appeared once. The chain is built from TRBV6-5 and TRBJ1-4; no clear D gene. This CDR3 is built from 14 residues. Germline CDR1 is MNHEY and CDR2 is SVGAGI. The V and J ends lost 3 bases and 8 bases respectively, with 13 bases between them. The CDR3 coding sequence is TGTGCCAGCAGTTATACAATGGGAGGGGAAAAACTGTTTTTT. This encodes CASSYTMGGEKLFF.

V gene TRBV5-8 combines with J gene TRBJ2-7; 7 bases line up with TRBD1. Germline values: CDR1 SGHTS, CDR2 YDEGEE. The CDR3 sequence is 14 residues long. The trim removed 5 bases at V and 3 bases at J, leaving 8 bases unmatched. The CDR3, as DNA: TGTGCCAGCAGAACAGGGACAGAATACTACGAGCAGTACTTC. The encoded protein is CASRTGTEYYEQYF. Using reference TRBV5-8 and TRBJ2-7 for the parts outside the CDR3, the full variable domain is EAGVTQSPTHLIKTRGQQATLRCSPISGHTSVYWYQQALGLGLQFLLWYDEGEERNRGNFPPRFSGRQFPNYSSELNVNALELEDSALYLCASRTGTEYYEQYFGPGTRLTVT.

The V and J genes are TRBV27 and TRBJ2-3; the match to TRBD2 covers 7 bases. Losses at the gene ends were 6 bases for V and 6 bases for J; bases not matched to a gene: 6. CDR1 and CDR2 from the germline V gene are MNHEY and SMNVEV (reference sequence). CDR3 length: 13 amino acids. This chain's CDR3 is CASSLAAGDTQYF. In DNA form, the CDR3 reads TGTGCCAGCAGCCTAGCAGCGGGGGATACGCAGTATTTT.

The chain recombines TRBV30 with TRBJ2-7; D not certain. Deletions cut 0 bases from V and 5 bases from J, with 14 bases between. The CDR3 covers 14 residues. From germline, CDR1 is GTSNPN and CDR2 SVGIG (reference sequence). CDR3 nucleotide sequence: TGTGCCTGGAGTGTGGTAGCCCTTCGGCACGAGCAGTACTTC. Protein sequence: CAWSVVALRHEQYF.

The rearrangement joins TRBV14 to TRBJ2-3; TRBD1 is a possible D gene (6 bases). CDR1 is SGHDN, CDR2 FVKESK, per germline. The CDR3 contains 13 residues. V was trimmed by 4 bases and J by 6 bases, leaving 11 bases between them. CDR3 coding DNA: TGTGCCAGCAGCCGCCTAGGGGGTGATACGCAGTATTTT. Its translation: CASSRLGGDTQYF.

This chain links TRBV7-2 with TRBJ1-1; no firm D call. The V gene's germline CDR1 is SGHTA and CDR2 FQGNSA. The CDR3 is 12 residues long. V was clipped by 3 bases and J by 6 bases, with 8 bases between them. CDR3 in amino acids: CASSFVQAEAFF. The CDR3, as DNA: TGTGCCAGCAGCTTTGTGCAGGCTGAAGCTTTCTTT.

This clone appeared once. This rearrangement joins TRBV6-4 to TRBJ2-1; no clear D. Trimming removed 0 bases at V and 5 bases at J, with 5 bases between. Per the germline V gene, CDR1 is MRHNA and CDR2 is SNTAGT. CDR3 size: 13 residues. CDR3 residues: CASSDSANNEQFF. The CDR3 region has the DNA TGTGCCAGCAGTGACTCGGCTAACAATGAGCAGTTCTTC.

The chain employs TRBV20-1 and TRBJ2-1; D is uncertain. This CDR3 has 11 residues. The germline V gene has CDR1 DFQATT and CDR2 SNEGSKA (reference sequence). Deletions cut 5 bases from V and 8 bases from J, with 10 bases between. The CDR3 spells CSALSSYEQFF. The CDR3 DNA reads TGCAGTGCTCTCTCCAGCTATGAGCAGTTCTTC.

With respect to this clone: At one end the junction does not follow the germline gene, possibly because of a read error. The CDR3 loop is CARSPISPGEWSPLHF. In DNA form, the CDR3 reads TGTGCCAGATCACCTATCTCCCCGGGGGAATGGTCACCCCTCCACTTT. This chain links TRBV18 with TRBJ1-6; D possibly corresponds to TRBD1 (5 bases). Germline loops: CDR1 KGHSH, CDR2 LQKENI. This CDR3 is built from 16 residues.

J is TRBJ1-2 and V is TRBV20-1; D remains ambiguous. The germline CDR1 and CDR2 sequences are DFQATT and SNEGSKA (reference sequence). The CDR3 extends over 11 amino acids. Trimming took 8 bases from V and 2 from J, leaving 9 bases between them. The CDR3 here is CSLGDNYGYTF. CDR3 in DNA: TGCAGTCTGGGAGACAACTATGGCTACACCTTC.

The CDR3 spells CASSSRIGRRNTEAFF. CDR3 nucleotide sequence: TGTGCCAGCAGCTCGCGGATTGGTAGGAGGAACACTGAAGCTTTCTTT. The J gene is TRBJ1-1, the V gene TRBV5-6; D not certain. Germline V gene sequence: CDR1 SGHDT, CDR2 YYEEEE. This CDR3 region has 16 residues. Trimming pared 3 bases from V and 1 base from J, leaving 16 bases between.

CDR3 residues: CASSSGNTEAFF. The DNA for the CDR3 is TGTGCCAGCAGTTCAGGGAACACTGAAGCTTTCTTT. The V call is TRBV6-5, the J call TRBJ1-1; D is uncertain. The germline V gene encodes CDR1 MNHEY and CDR2 SVGAGI. The CDR3 spans 12 residues. Trimming took 4 bases from V and 1 from J, leaving 4 bases between them.

V is TRBV6-6 and J is TRBJ1-6, with D unresolved. This CDR3 spans 13 amino acids. Germline loops: CDR1 MNHNY, CDR2 SVGAGI (reference sequence). V shed 7 bases and J shed 7 bases, with 11 bases lying between them. The CDR3 bases are TGTGCCAGCAAGATGGGGTTGAATTCACCCCTCCACTTT. Residues: CASKMGLNSPLHF.

Only one count was recorded for this clone. The genes are TRBV7-9 and TRBJ2-3; 7 bases match TRBD2. V shed 8 bases and J 1 base; nucleotides not matched to a gene: 6. CDR1 and CDR2 from the germline V gene are SEHNR and FQNEAQ (reference sequence). This CDR3 has 14 amino acids. Here the CDR3 DNA reads TGTGCCAGCGGGCTAGCGGCCCGCACAGATACGCAGTATTTT. It encodes CASGLAARTDTQYF.

The gene calls are TRBV6-2 or TRBV6-3 and TRBJ1-5; D unclear. V lost 4 bases and J 6 bases, leaving 7 bases between the germline ends. This CDR3 region has 12 residues. Germline CDR1 and CDR2: MNHEY and SVGEGT. The CDR3 loop reads CASSLGSQPQHF. The CDR3 DNA is TGTGCCAGCAGTTTGGGGAGTCAGCCCCAGCATTTT.

The table lists this clone with a count of one. V and J are TRBV11-2 and TRBJ1-5; 7 bases agree with TRBD1. CDR3 length: 15 amino acids. Per the germline V gene, CDR1 is SGHAT and CDR2 is FQNNGV. Trimming removed 1 base from V and 3 bases from J; junction bases left unmatched: 3. The CDR3 protein is CASSLGDSLNQPQHF. CDR3 sequence (DNA): TGTGCCAGCAGCTTAGGGGACAGCCTCAATCAGCCCCAGCATTTT.

J is TRBJ2-1 and V is TRBV11-2, with 11 nucleotides matching TRBD2. The V and J ends lost 5 bases and 5 bases, in that order; junction bases with no gene match: 11. Germline assignment: CDR1 SGHAT and CDR2 FQNNGV. The CDR3 is 17 amino acids. DNA of the CDR3: TGTGCCAGCAGCCCAATACGACTAGCGGGGAGAAACAATGAGCAGTTCTTC. Translating it yields CASSPIRLAGRNNEQFF. The variable domain in full, completed from reference TRBV11-2 and TRBJ2-1, reads EAGVAQSPRYKIIEKRQSVAFWCNPISGHATLYWYQQILGQGPKLLIQFQNNGVVDDSQLPKDRFSAERLKGVDSTLKIQPAKLEDSAVYLCASSPIRLAGRNNEQFFGPGTRLTVL.

CDR3 sequence reads: CASSLVWGSYEQYF. The CDR3 DNA sequence: TGTGCCAGCAGCTTAGTATGGGGATCCTACGAGCAGTACTTC. The chain couples TRBV11-2 to TRBJ2-7; no clear D. CDR1 and CDR2 (germline): SGHAT, FQNNGV. V lost 1 base, J lost 1 base, and 8 bases lay in between. The CDR3 has 14 amino acids.

The genes are TRBV5-6 and TRBJ1-2; D is ambiguous. Germline loops: CDR1 SGHDT, CDR2 YYEEEE. There are 17 residues in the CDR3. V gave up 0 bases and J gave up 4 bases, with 19 bases separating them. The CDR3 region is CASSLGGGSALSYGYTF. The CDR3 DNA reads as TGTGCCAGCAGCTTGGGTGGAGGGAGCGCCCTATCCTATGGCTACACCTTC.

CDR3 DNA: TGTGCCAGCAGCCGGACAGGGTCGCTTAATGAAAAACTGTTTTTT. As protein: CASSRTGSLNEKLFF. This chain links TRBV7-2 with TRBJ1-4; 8 bases align to TRBD1. Per the germline V gene, CDR1 is SGHTA and CDR2 is FQGNSA. This CDR3 contains 15 residues. With 5 bases clipped from V and 4 bases from J, the junction kept 6 bases outside the gene matches.

The chain combines TRBV2 with TRBJ1-4, with TRBD1 as a possible D gene (5 bases). Trimming took 1 base from V and 0 from J, leaving 12 bases between them. The germline V gene has CDR1 SNHLY and CDR2 FYNNEI. The CDR3 totals 17 residues. The CDR3 here is CASSEGLGETTNEKLFF. In nucleotides, the CDR3 is TGTGCCAGCAGTGAAGGGTTGGGGGAAACAACTAATGAAAAACTGTTTTTT.

The V and J genes are TRBV29-1 and TRBJ2-3; 11 bases fit TRBD2. The CDR3 extends over 16 amino acids. J was trimmed by 2 bases and V by 2 bases; bases with no gene match: 6. Per germline, CDR1 SQVTM and CDR2 ANQGSEA. This CDR3 reads CSVESLGLAVTDTQYF. The DNA for the CDR3 is TGCAGCGTTGAATCCTTGGGACTAGCGGTCACAGATACGCAGTATTTT.

V usage is TRBV25-1 and J usage is TRBJ1-2, with TRBD1 matching over 10 bases. CDR3 length: 15 residues. CDR1 and CDR2 (germline): MGHDK, SYGVNS. Trimming took 1 base from V and 5 from J; bases not matched to a gene: 4. The CDR3 sequence is CASSEFRTGGYGYTF. The CDR3 DNA is TGTGCCAGCAGTGAATTTCGGACAGGGGGATATGGCTACACCTTC.